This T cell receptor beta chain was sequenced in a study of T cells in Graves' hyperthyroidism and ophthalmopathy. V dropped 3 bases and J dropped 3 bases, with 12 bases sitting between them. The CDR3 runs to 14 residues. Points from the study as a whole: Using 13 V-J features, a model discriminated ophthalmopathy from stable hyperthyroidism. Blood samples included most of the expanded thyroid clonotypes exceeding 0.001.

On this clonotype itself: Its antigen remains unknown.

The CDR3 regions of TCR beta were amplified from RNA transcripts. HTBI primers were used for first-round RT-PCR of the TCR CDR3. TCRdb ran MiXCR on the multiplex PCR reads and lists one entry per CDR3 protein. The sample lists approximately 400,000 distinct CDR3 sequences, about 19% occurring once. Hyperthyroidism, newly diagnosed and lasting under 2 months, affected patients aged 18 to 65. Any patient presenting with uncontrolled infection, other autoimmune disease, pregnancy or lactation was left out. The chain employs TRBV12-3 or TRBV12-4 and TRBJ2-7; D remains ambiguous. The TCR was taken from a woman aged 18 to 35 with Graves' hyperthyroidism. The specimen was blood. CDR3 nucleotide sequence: TGTGCCAGCAGTTTTGTTCAGGATGGCTACGAGCAGTACTTC. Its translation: CASSFVQDGYEQYF.